Following are 9 T cell receptor beta chains from one sample sequenced in a study of cytomegalovirus exposure and HLA in healthy donors. The PCR ran on 60 Vbeta and 13 Jbeta primers. Profiled with immunoSEQ multiplex PCR; TCRdb holds only in-frame clones, not every one. The sample lists tens of thousands of clones, around 80% occurring once. Sequencing was carried out using PBMCs. These receptor sequences come from a woman aged 25 to 45 in good health and CMV-seronegative.

V usage is TRBV10-1 and J usage is TRBJ2-1; 11 nucleotides match TRBD2. V trimming: 2 bases; J trimming: 4 bases; junction bases outside the gene matches: 4. Germline assignment: CDR1 WNHNN and CDR2 SYGVQD (reference sequence). The CDR3 contains 16 residues. DNA for the CDR3: TGCGCCAGCAGTGAGGCTCTAGCGGGGGGTTACAATGAGCAGTTCTTC. Translated, it gives CASSEALAGGYNEQFF.

The chain joins TRBV13 to TRBJ1-5; D unclear. The germline V and J ends were trimmed by 5 bases and 0 bases, with 11 bases remaining between them. Germline V gives CDR1 PRHDT, CDR2 FYEKMQ (reference sequence). CDR3 size: 15 residues. The CDR3 is CASSRGRSSNQPQHF. The CDR3 DNA is TGTGCCAGCAGCCGCGGCAGATCTAGCAATCAGCCCCAGCATTTT.

This chain joins TRBV4-3 and TRBJ1-2; TRBD1 is a possible D gene (6 bases). This CDR3 comprises 16 residues. V was pared by 0 bases and J by 4 bases, with 15 bases between. Germline V gene data show CDR1 as LGHNA and CDR2 as YSLEER. The CDR3 DNA is TGCGCCAGCAGCCAAGAAGGAAACAGGGAGCGCTATGGCTACACCTTC. Protein: CASSQEGNRERYGYTF.

This clone was seen a single time. V usage is TRBV2 and J usage is TRBJ2-3; possibly TRBD2 for D (6 bases). CDR1 is SNHLY, CDR2 FYNNEI, per germline. The CDR3 consists of 12 residues. The ends were cut back, 6 bases at V and 6 bases at J, with 10 bases in the middle. The chain's CDR3 is CASSPRGDTQYF. The DNA of the CDR3 is TGTGCCAGCAGCCCCCGGGGGGATACGCAGTATTTT.

The rearrangement links TRBV6-5 to TRBJ1-6, with D uncertain. The CDR3 is 14 residues long. Trimming cost V 6 bases and J 5 bases, with 11 bases left between them. The V gene's germline CDR1 is MNHEY and CDR2 SVGAGI. The CDR3 DNA sequence: TGTGCCAGCAGCCCTAGGAGGGATAATTCACCCCTCCACTTT. Its protein product is CASSPRRDNSPLHF.

This clone was counted once. J is TRBJ1-1 and V is TRBV5-1; 10 bases are shared with TRBD1. The V gene's germline CDR1 is SGHRS and CDR2 YFSETQ. V trimming: 5 bases; J trimming: 4 bases; junction bases outside the gene matches: 5. This CDR3 has 14 amino acids. The CDR3 protein is CASSSTGGLTEAFF. The CDR3 nucleotides read TGCGCCAGCAGTTCGACAGGGGGCCTCACTGAAGCTTTCTTT.

The V call is TRBV9, the J call TRBJ2-6, with TRBD1 as a possible D gene (5 bases). With 1 base removed from V and 2 bases from J, the gap between germline ends came to 10 bases. The CDR3 runs 16 residues. The germline gives CDR1 SGDLS, CDR2 YYNGEE. The CDR3 nucleotides read TGTGCCAGCAGCGTACACAGGTCACCTGGGGCCAACGTCCTGACTTTC. Translated, it gives CASSVHRSPGANVLTF.

This chain connects TRBV18 to TRBJ2-7, with D possibly TRBD2 on 5 matching bases. The CDR3 is made up of 14 amino acids. CDR1 and CDR2 (germline): KGHSH, LQKENI. The V gene lost 4 bases and the J gene lost 3 bases, with 13 bases spanning the gap. The CDR3 region has the DNA TGTGCCAGCTCACGGGGAGAGAAGCACTACGAGCAGTACTTC. Translating it yields CASSRGEKHYEQYF.

The chain uses TRBV12-5 and TRBJ2-5; maybe TRBD1 (5 bases). Trimming removed 2 bases from V and 5 bases from J, with 15 bases in between. CDR3 length: 15 residues. Looked up from germline, CDR1 is LGHNT and CDR2 is FRNRAP. The CDR3 protein is CASGLPTAPGETQYF. CDR3 DNA: TGTGCTAGTGGTTTGCCGACAGCCCCCGGGGAGACCCAGTACTTC. Complete variable domain (other parts from reference TRBV12-5 and TRBJ2-5): DARVTQTPRHKVTEMGQEVTMRCQPILGHNTVFWYRQTMMQGLELLAYFRNRAPLDDSGMPKDRFSAEMPDATLATLKIQPSEPRDSAVYFCASGLPTAPGETQYFGPGTRLLVL.